A selection of T cell receptor beta chains follows, all from one sample in a study of response to subunit inactivated influenza vaccine. Each CDR3 protein gets one entry after TCRdb re-called the RT-PCR reads with MiXCR. The sample lists about 150,000 distinct CDR3 sequences, about 10% seen once, with around 40% in the top ten. The sample was CD8+ T cells sorted from PBMCs, taken 23 months after vaccination. These receptors came from a man between 50 and 75 years old who received an inactivated influenza vaccine. CDR3s include the opening cysteine and the closing phenylalanine or tryptophan. The order of the fields is CDR3 protein, CDR3 DNA, J gene, clone size, D gene, V gene. A D gene is named only where the DNA matches it firmly. The listing skips clone size in some rows; elsewhere it reads once, few, many or a size class.

CATSLDRNTEAFF TGTGCCACCAGCTTGGACAGGAACACTGAAGCTTTCTTT TRBJ1-1 . . TRBV15
CASRLGLAYEQFF TGTGCCAGCAGACTAGGACTAGCCTACGAGCAGTTCTTC TRBJ2-1 . TRBD2 TRBV27
CASSVADGGDEQYF TGTGCCAGCAGCGTAGCAGACGGCGGGGACGAGCAGTACTTC TRBJ2-7 few . TRBV9
CASSYPTSGGTNEQFF TGTGCCAGCAGTTATCCGACTAGCGGGGGGACCAATGAGCAGTTCTTC TRBJ2-1 . TRBD2 TRBV6-2/TRBV6-3
CSALEFGNEQFF TGCAGTGCTCTAGAGTTTGGTAATGAGCAGTTCTTC TRBJ2-1 . . TRBV20-1
CASSLGLAVVYNEQFF TGTGCCAGCAGCCTCGGACTAGCGGTAGTTTACAATGAGCAGTTCTTC TRBJ2-1 . TRBD2 TRBV16
CASSLPNQPQHF TGTGCCAGCAGTTTACCCAATCAGCCCCAGCATTTT TRBJ1-5 many . TRBV12-3/TRBV12-4
CASSPRQGEANTEAFF TGTGCCAGCAGCCCAAGACAGGGTGAAGCGAACACTGAAGCTTTCTTT TRBJ1-1 few TRBD1 TRBV7-9
CASSNSGGAIHNEQFF TGTGCCAGCAGTAATAGCGGGGGGGCCATACACAATGAGCAGTTCTTC TRBJ2-1 few TRBD2 TRBV12-3/TRBV12-4
CSVDFRDGETQYF TGCAGCGTGGACTTCAGGGATGGGGAGACCCAGTACTTC TRBJ2-5 few . TRBV29-1
CASSRQGTRYGYTF TGTGCCAGCAGCAGACAAGGGACCCGTTATGGCTACACCTTC TRBJ1-2 few . TRBV6-2/TRBV6-3
CASSQLGRAEQYF TGCGCCAGCAGCCAATTAGGGAGGGCCGAGCAGTACTTC TRBJ2-7 few TRBD2 TRBV4-3
CASSALNEQFF TGTGCCAGCAGCGCCCTAAATGAGCAGTTCTTC TRBJ2-1 many . TRBV9
CASSPLLMNTEAFF TGTGCCAGCAGCCCCCTTCTAATGAACACTGAAGCTTTCTTT TRBJ1-1 . . TRBV11-2
CASSVPGRGGLETQYF TGTGCCAGCAGTGTCCCCGGCCGGGGGGGGCTGGAGACCCAGTACTTC TRBJ2-5 few TRBD2 TRBV12-3/TRBV12-4
CASSLLAPGDEQFF TGTGCCAGCAGCTTATTGGCGCCGGGGGATGAGCAGTTCTTC TRBJ2-1 many . TRBV7-2
CASSSDSGVHNEQFF TGTGCCAGCAGTTCCGATAGCGGGGTGCACAATGAGCAGTTCTTC TRBJ2-1 many TRBD2 TRBV12-3/TRBV12-4
CATATGYHGELFF TGTGCCACCGCCACTGGGTATCACGGGGAGCTGTTTTTT TRBJ2-2 many . TRBV12-3/TRBV12-4
CASSAGTLSSYEQYF TGTGCCAGCAGCGCCGGGACGTTGAGCTCCTACGAGCAGTACTTC TRBJ2-7 few . TRBV9
CAISNLKTRDSSYNEQFF TGTGCCATCAGTAACCTGAAGACACGGGACAGCTCCTACAATGAGCAGTTCTTC TRBJ2-1 few TRBD1 TRBV10-3
CASSYAGTHTGELFF TGTGCCAGCAGTTACGCCGGAACTCACACCGGGGAGCTGTTTTTT TRBJ2-2 few . TRBV6-2/TRBV6-3
CASTDPGQGDEQYF TGTGCCAGCACTGACCCGGGACAGGGAGACGAGCAGTACTTC TRBJ2-7 few TRBD1 TRBV6-1
CASSPNPSTLRELFF TGTGCCAGCAGCCCCAACCCTAGCACGCTCAGGGAGCTGTTTTTT TRBJ2-2 few . TRBV9
CSVELAARTDTQYF TGCAGCGTTGAACTAGCGGCTCGCACAGATACGCAGTATTTT TRBJ2-3 few TRBD2 TRBV29-1
CSVAGTGNDYGYTF TGCAGCGTTGCCGGGACAGGGAATGACTATGGCTACACCTTC TRBJ1-2 many TRBD1 TRBV29-1